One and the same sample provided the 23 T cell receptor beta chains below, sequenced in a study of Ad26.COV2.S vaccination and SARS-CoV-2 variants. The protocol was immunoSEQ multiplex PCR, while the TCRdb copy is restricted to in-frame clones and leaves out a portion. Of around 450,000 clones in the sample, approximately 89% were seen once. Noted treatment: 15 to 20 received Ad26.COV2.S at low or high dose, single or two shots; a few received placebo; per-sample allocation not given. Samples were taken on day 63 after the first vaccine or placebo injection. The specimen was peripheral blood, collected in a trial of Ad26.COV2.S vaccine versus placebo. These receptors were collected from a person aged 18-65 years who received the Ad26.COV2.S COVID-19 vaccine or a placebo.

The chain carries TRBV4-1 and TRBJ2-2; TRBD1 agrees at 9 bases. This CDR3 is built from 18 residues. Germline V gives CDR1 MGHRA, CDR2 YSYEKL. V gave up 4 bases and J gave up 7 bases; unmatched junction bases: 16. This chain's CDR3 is CASSRSGTGLVGGGELFF. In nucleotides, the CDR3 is TGCGCCAGCAGCCGCTCCGGGACAGGGTTAGTAGGTGGCGGGGAGCTGTTTTTT.

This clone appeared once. CDR3 nucleotide sequence: TGTGCCAGCTCGCCCTACGGGACAGGGATCGACCACACAGATACGCAGTATTTT. As protein: CASSPYGTGIDHTDTQYF. The gene calls are TRBV18 and TRBJ2-3; 9 nucleotides align to TRBD1. CDR3 size: 18 residues. Losses at the gene ends were 6 bases for V and 2 bases for J; bases not matched to a gene: 15. Germline CDR1 and CDR2: KGHSH and LQKENI.

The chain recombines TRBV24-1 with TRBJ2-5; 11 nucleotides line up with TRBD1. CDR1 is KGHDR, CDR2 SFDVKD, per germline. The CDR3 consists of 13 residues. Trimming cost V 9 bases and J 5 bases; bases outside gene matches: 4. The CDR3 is CATGQGARETQYF. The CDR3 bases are TGTGCCACCGGACAGGGGGCTAGGGAGACCCAGTACTTC.

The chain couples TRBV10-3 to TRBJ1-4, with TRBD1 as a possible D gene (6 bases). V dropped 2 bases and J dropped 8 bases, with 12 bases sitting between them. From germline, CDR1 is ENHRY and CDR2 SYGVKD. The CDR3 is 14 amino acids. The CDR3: CAISETGTGEKLFF. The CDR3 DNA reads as TGTGCCATCAGTGAGACAGGGACGGGGGAAAAACTGTTTTTT.

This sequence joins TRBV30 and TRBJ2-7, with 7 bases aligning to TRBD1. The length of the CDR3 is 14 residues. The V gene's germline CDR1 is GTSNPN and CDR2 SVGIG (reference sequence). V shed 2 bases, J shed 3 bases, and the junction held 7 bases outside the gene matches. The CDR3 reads CAWSPWDSRYEQYF. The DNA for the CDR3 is TGTGCCTGGAGTCCCTGGGACAGCCGCTACGAGCAGTACTTC.

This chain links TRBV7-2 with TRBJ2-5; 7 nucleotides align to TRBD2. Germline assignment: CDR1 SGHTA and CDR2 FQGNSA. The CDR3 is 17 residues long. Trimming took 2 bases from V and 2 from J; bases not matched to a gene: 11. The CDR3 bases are TGTGCCAGCAGCTTATCCACCGCGTCGGGGGGACAAGAGACCCAGTACTTC. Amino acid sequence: CASSLSTASGGQETQYF.

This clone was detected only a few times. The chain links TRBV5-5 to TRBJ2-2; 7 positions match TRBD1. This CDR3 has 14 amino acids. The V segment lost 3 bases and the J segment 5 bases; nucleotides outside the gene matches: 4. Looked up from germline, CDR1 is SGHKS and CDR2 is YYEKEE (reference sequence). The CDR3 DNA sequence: TGTGCCAGCAGCTCGACAGGGAAAACCGGGGAGCTGTTTTTT. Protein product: CASSSTGKTGELFF. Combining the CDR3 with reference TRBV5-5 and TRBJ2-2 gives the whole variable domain DAGVTQSPTHLIKTRGQQVTLRCSPISGHKSVSWYQQVLGQGPQFIFQYYEKEERGRGNFPDRFSARQFPNYSSELNVNALLLGDSALYLCASSSTGKTGELFFGEGSRLTVL.

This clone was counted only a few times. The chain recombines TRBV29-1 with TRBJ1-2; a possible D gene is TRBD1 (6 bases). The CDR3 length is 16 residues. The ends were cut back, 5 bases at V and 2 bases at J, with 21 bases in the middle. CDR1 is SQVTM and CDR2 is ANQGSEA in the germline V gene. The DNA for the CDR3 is TGCAGCGTTTTGGCAGATTGGGGGGGCGCGAACTATGGCTACACCTTC. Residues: CSVLADWGGANYGYTF.

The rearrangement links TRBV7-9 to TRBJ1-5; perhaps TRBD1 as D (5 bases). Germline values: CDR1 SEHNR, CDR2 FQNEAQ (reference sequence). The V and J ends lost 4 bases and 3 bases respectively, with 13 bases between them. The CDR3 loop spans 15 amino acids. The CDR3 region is CASSSSGRANQPQHF. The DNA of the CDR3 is TGTGCCAGCAGCTCGTCGGGCAGGGCCAATCAGCCCCAGCATTTT.

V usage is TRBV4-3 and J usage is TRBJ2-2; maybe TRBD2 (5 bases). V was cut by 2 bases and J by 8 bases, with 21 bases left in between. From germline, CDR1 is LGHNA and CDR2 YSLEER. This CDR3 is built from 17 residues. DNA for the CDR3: TGCGCCAGCAGCCAACTCTACGGGGTTAACCGGGGAGGGGAGCTGTTTTTT. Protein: CASSQLYGVNRGGELFF.

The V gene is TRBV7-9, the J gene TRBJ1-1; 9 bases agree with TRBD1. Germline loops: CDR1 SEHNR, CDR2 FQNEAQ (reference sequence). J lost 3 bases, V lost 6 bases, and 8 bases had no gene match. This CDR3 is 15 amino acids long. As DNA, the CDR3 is TGTGCCAGCAGGCCAACAGGGGGCGGGTACACTGAAGCTTTCTTT. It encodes CASRPTGGGYTEAFF.

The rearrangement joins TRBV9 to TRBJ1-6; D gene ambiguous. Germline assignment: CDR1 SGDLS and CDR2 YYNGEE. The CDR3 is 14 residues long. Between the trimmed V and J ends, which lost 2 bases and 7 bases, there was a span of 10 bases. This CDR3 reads CASSVRAVNSPLHF. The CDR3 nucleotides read TGTGCCAGCAGCGTGAGGGCGGTAAATTCACCCCTCCACTTT. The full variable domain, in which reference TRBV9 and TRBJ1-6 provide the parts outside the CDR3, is DSGVTQTPKHLITATGQRVTLRCSPRSGDLSVYWYQQSLDQGLQFLIQYYNGEERAKGNILERFSAQQFPDLHSELNLSSLELGDSALYFCASSVRAVNSPLHFGNGTRLTVT.

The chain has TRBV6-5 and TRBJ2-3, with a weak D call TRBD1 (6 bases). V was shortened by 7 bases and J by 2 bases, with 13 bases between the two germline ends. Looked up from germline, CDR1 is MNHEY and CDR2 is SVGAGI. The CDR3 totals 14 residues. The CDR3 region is CASTARGFTDTQYF. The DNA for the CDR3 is TGTGCCAGCACCGCCAGGGGATTCACAGATACGCAGTATTTT.

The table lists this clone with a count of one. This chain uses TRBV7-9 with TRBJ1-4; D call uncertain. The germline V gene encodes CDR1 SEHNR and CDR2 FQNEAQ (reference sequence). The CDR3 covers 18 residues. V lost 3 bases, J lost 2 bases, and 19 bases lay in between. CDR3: CASSFRQTSLRTNEKLFF. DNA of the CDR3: TGTGCCAGCAGCTTTCGGCAGACCTCCCTCAGGACTAATGAAAAACTGTTTTTT.

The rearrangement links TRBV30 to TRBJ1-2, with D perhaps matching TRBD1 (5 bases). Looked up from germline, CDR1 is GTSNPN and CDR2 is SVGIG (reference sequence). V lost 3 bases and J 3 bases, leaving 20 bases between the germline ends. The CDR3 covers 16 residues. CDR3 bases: TGTGCCTGGAGGGGGGGTAAAGGACTAGTCGACTATGGCTACACCTTC. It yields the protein CAWRGGKGLVDYGYTF.

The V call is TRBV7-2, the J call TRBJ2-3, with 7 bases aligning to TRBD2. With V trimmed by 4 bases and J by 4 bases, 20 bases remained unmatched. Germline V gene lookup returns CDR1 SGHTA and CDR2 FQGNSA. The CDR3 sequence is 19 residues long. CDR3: CASSSPSLGASGWADTQYF. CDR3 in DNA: TGTGCCAGCAGCTCGCCATCACTTGGGGCTAGCGGTTGGGCAGATACGCAGTATTTT.

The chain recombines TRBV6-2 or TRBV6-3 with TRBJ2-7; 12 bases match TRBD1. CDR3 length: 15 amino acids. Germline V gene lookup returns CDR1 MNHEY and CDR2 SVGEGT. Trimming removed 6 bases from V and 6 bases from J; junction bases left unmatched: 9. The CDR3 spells CASSRRDRGLSEQYV. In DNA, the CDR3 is TGTGCCAGCAGCCGCCGGGACAGGGGGCTAAGCGAGCAGTACGTC.

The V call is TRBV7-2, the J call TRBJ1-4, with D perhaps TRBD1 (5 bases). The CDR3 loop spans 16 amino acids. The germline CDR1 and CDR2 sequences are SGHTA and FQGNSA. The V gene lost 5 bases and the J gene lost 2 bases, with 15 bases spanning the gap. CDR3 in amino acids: CASSKDGGVTNEKLFF. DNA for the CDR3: TGTGCCAGCAGCAAGGACGGAGGGGTCACTAATGAAAAACTGTTTTTT.

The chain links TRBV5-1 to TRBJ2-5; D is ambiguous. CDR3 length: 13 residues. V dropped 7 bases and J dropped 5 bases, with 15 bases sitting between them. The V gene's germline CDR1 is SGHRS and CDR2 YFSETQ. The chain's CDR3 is CASAASSRETQYF. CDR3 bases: TGCGCCAGCGCGGCTAGTAGTCGCGAGACCCAGTACTTC. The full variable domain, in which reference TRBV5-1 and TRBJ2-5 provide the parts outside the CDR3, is KAGVTQTPRYLIKTRGQQVTLSCSPISGHRSVSWYQQTPGQGLQFLFEYFSETQRNKGNFPGRFSGRQFSNSRSEMNVSTLELGDSALYLCASAASSRETQYFGPGTRLLVL.

The CDR3: CASSVAPLQPGELFF. DNA for the CDR3: TGTGCCAGCAGCGTAGCCCCTTTGCAGCCCGGGGAGCTGTTTTTT. The genes are TRBV9 and TRBJ2-2, with unresolved D. Trimming removed 0 bases at V and 6 bases at J, with 12 bases between. The V gene's germline CDR1 is SGDLS and CDR2 YYNGEE. CDR3 length equals 15 residues. Full variable domain (remainder filled in from reference TRBV9 and TRBJ2-2): DSGVTQTPKHLITATGQRVTLRCSPRSGDLSVYWYQQSLDQGLQFLIQYYNGEERAKGNILERFSAQQFPDLHSELNLSSLELGDSALYFCASSVAPLQPGELFFGEGSRLTVL.

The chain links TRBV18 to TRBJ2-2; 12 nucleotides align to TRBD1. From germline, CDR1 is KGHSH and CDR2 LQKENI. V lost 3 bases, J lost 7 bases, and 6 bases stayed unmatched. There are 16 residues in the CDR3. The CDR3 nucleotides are TGTGCCAGCTCACCGAAGGGACAGGGGGCCTTCGGGGAGCTGTTTTTT. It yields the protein CASSPKGQGAFGELFF.

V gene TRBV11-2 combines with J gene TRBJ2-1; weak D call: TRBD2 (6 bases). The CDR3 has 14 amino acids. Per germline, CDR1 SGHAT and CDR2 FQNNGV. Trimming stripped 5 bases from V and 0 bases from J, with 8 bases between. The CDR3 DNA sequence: TGTGCCAGCAGCGCTAGCGACTCCTACAATGAGCAGTTCTTC. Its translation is CASSASDSYNEQFF.

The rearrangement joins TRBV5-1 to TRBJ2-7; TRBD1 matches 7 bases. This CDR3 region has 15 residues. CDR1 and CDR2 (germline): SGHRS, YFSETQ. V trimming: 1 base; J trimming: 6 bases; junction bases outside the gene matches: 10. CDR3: CASSLTGVRDSEQYF. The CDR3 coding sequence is TGCGCCAGCAGCTTGACAGGGGTTAGGGATTCCGAGCAGTACTTC.